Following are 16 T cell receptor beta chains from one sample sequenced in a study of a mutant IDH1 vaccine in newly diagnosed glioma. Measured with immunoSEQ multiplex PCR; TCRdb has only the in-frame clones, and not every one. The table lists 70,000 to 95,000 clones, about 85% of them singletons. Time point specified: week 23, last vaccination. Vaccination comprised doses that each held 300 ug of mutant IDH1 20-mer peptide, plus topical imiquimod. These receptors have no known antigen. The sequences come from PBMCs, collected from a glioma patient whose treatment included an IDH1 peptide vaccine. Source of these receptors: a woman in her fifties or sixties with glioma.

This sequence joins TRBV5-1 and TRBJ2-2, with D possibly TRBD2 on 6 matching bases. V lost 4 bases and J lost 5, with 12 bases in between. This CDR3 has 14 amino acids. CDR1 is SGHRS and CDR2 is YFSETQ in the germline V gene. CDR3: CASSRTAGTGELFF. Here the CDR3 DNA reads TGCGCCAGCAGCCGAACTGCGGGGACCGGGGAGCTGTTTTTT.

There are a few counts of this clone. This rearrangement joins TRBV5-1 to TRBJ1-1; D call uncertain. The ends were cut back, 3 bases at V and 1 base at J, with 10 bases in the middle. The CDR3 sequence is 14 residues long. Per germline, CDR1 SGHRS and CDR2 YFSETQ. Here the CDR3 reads CASSSMTRNTEAFF. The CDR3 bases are TGCGCCAGCAGCTCGATGACGAGGAACACTGAAGCTTTCTTT.

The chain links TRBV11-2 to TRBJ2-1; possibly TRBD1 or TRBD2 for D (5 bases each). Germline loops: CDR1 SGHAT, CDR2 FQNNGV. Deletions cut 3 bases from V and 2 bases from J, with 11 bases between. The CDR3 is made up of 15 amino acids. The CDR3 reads CASSFNSGPYNEQFF. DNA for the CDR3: TGTGCCAGCAGCTTTAATTCGGGACCCTACAATGAGCAGTTCTTC.

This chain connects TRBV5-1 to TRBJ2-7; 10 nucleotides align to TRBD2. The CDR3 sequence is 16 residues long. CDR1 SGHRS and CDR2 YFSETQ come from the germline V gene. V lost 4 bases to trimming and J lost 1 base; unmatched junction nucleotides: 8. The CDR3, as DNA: TGCGCCAGCAGCCTGGGCCCAGCGGGAGGGTCCTACGAGCAGTACTTC. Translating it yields CASSLGPAGGSYEQYF.

CDR3 in DNA: TGTGCCAGCAGTTCGCCCAGGGGGTTAACCTACGAGCAGTACTTC. It translates to CASSSPRGLTYEQYF. This chain uses TRBV28 with TRBJ2-7; 7 bases fit TRBD1. Unmatched junction bases numbered 8, after V lost 4 bases and J lost 2 bases. Germline assignment: CDR1 MDHEN and CDR2 SYDVKM. This CDR3 region has 15 residues.

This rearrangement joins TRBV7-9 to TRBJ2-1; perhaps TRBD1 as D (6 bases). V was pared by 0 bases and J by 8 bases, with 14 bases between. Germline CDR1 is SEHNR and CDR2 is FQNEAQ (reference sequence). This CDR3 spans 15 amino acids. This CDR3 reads CASSLASTGRDEQFF. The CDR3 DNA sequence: TGTGCCAGCAGCTTAGCCAGCACAGGGAGAGATGAGCAGTTCTTC. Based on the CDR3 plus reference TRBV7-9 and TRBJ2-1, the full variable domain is DTGVSQNPRHKITKRGQNVTFRCDPISEHNRLYWYRQTLGQGPEFLTYFQNEAQLEKSRLLSDRFSAERPKGSFSTLEIQRTEQGDSAMYLCASSLASTGRDEQFFGPGTRLTVL.

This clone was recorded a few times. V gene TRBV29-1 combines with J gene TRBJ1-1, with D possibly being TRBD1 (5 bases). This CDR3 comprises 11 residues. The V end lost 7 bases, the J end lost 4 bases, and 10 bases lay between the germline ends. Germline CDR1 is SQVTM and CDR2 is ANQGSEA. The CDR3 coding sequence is TGCAGCGCCCGACAGCCCACTGAAGCTTTCTTT. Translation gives CSARQPTEAFF. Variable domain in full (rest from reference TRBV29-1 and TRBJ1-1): SAVISQKPSRDICQRGTSLTIQCQVDSQVTMMFWYRQQPGQSLTLIATANQGSEATYESGFVIDKFPISRPNLTFSTLTVSNMSPEDSSIYLCSARQPTEAFFGQGTRLTVV.

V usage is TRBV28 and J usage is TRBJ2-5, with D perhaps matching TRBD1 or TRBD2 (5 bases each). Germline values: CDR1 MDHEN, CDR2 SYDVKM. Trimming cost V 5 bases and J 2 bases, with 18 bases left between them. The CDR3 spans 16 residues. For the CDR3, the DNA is TGTGCCAGCAGTCGACAACGAACCGGGGCTCAAGAGACCCAGTACTTC. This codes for CASSRQRTGAQETQYF.

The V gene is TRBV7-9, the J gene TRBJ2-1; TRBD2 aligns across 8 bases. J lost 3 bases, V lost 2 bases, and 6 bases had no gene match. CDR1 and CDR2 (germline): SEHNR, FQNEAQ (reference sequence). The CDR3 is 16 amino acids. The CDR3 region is CASSLYSGRFYNEQFF. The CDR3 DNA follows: TGTGCCAGCAGCTTATACAGCGGGAGATTCTACAATGAGCAGTTCTTC.

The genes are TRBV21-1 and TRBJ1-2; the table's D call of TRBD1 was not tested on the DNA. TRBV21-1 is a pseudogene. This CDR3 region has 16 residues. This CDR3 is CASSNGSRDRDPGYTF. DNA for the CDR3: TGTGCCAGCAGCAATGGTTCCCGAGACAGGGACCCTGGCTACACCTTC.

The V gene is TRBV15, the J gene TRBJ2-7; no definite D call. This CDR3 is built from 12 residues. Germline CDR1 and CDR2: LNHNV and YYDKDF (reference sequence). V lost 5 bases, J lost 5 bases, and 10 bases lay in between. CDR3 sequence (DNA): TGTGCCACCAGCTCATACCCCCACGAGCAGTACTTC. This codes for CATSSYPHEQYF.

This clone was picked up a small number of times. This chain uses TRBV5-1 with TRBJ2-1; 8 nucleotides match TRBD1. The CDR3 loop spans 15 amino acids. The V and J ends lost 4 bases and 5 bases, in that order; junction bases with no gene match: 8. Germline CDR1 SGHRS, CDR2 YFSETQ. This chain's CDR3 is CASSIGQGIHNEQFF. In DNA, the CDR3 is TGCGCCAGCAGCATCGGACAGGGCATCCACAATGAGCAGTTCTTC.

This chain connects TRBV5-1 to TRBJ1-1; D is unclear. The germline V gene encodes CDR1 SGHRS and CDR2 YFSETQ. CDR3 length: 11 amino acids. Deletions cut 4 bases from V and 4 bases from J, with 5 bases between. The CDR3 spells CASSTPTEAFF. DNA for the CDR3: TGCGCCAGCAGCACTCCCACTGAAGCTTTCTTT.

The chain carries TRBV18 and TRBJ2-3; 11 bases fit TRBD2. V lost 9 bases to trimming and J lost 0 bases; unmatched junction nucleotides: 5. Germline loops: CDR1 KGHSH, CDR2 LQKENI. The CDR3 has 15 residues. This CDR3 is CASPIAGGSTDTQYF. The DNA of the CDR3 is TGTGCCAGTCCTATAGCGGGGGGGAGCACAGATACGCAGTATTTT.

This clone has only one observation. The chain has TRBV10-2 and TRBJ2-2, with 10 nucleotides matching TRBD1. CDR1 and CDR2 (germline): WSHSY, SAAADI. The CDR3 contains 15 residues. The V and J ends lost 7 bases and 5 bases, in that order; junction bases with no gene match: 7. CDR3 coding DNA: TGCGCCAGCACACCCGGGACAGGGGTAACCGGGGAGCTGTTTTTT. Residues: CASTPGTGVTGELFF.

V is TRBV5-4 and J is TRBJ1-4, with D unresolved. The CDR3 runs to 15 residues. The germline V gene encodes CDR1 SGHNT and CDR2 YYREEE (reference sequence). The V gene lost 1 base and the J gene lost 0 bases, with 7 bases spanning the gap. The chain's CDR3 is CASSLSQATNEKLFF. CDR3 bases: TGTGCCAGCAGCTTGAGCCAGGCAACTAATGAAAAACTGTTTTTT.